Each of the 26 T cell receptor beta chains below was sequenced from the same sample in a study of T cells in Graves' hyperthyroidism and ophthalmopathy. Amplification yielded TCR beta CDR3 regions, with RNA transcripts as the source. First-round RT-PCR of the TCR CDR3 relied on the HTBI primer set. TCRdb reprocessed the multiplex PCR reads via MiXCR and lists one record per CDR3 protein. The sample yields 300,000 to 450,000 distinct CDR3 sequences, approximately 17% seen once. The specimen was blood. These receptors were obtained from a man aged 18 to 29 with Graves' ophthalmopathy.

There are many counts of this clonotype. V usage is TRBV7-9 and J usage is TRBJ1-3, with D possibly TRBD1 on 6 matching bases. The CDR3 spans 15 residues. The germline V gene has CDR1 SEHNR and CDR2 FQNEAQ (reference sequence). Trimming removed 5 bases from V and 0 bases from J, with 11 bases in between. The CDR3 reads CASSTGHPSGNTIYF. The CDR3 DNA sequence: TGTGCCAGCAGCACGGGACATCCCTCTGGAAACACCATATATTTT. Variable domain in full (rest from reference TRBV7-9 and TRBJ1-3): DTGVSQNPRHKITKRGQNVTFRCDPISEHNRLYWYRQTLGQGPEFLTYFQNEAQLEKSRLLSDRFSAERPKGSFSTLEIQRTEQGDSAMYLCASSTGHPSGNTIYFGEGSWLTVV.

As DNA, the CDR3 is TGTGCCAGCACTCCAGGCCGACAGGGAGGGGACATTCAGTACTTC. Its translation is CASTPGRQGGDIQYF. The chain couples TRBV6-1 to TRBJ2-4; perhaps D is TRBD1 or TRBD2 (7 bases each). V was trimmed by 7 bases and J by 8 bases, leaving 21 bases between them. This CDR3 has 15 residues. Germline assignment: CDR1 MNHNS and CDR2 SASEGT.

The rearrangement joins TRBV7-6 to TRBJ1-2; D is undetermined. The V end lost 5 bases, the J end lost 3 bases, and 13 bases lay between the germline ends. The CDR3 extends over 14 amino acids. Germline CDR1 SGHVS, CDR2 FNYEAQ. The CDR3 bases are TGTGCCAGCAGCGCACAAGAGGGTGACTATGGCTACACCTTC. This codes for CASSAQEGDYGYTF.

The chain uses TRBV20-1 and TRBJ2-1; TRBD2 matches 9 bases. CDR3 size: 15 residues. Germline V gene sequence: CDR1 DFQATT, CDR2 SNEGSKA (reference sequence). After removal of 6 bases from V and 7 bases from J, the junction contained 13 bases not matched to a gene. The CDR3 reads CSATFLAGAGNEQFF. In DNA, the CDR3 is TGCAGTGCCACCTTTTTAGCGGGAGCCGGGAATGAGCAGTTCTTC.

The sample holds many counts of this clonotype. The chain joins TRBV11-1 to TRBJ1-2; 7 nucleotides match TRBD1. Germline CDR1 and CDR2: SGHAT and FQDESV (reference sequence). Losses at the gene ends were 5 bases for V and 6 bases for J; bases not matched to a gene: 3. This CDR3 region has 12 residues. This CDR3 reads CASSRQGNGYTF. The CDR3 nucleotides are TGTGCCAGCAGCAGACAGGGAAATGGCTACACCTTC.

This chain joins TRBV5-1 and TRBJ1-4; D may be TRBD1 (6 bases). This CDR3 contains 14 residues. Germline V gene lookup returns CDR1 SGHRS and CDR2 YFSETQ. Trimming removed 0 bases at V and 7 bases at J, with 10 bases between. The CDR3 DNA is TGCGCCAGCAGCTTGGGGGACACATCTGAAAAACTGTTTTTT. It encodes CASSLGDTSEKLFF.

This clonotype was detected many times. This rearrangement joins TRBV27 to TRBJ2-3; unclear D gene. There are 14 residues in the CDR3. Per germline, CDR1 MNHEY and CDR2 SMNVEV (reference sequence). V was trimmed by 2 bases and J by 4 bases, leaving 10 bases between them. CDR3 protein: CASSLQSPPDTQYF. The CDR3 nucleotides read TGTGCCAGCAGTTTACAGTCTCCCCCAGATACGCAGTATTTT.

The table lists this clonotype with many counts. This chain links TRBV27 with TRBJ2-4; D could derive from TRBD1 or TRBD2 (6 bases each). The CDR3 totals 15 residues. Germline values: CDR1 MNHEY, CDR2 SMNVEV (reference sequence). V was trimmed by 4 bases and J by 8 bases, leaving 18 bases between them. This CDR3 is CASSSPEGGRDIQYF. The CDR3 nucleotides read TGTGCCAGCAGTTCCCCTGAGGGGGGAAGAGACATTCAGTACTTC.

The CDR3 region has the DNA TGTGCCAGCAGCTACCGGGTGATGACAGGGGGCACCTATAATTCACCCCTCCACTTT. Translated: CASSYRVMTGGTYNSPLHF. The V gene is TRBV11-2, the J gene TRBJ1-6, with 10 bases that match TRBD1. This CDR3 region has 19 residues. Per the germline V gene, CDR1 is SGHAT and CDR2 is FQNNGV. The J segment lost 2 bases and the V segment lost 4 bases, leaving 11 bases of the junction unmatched.

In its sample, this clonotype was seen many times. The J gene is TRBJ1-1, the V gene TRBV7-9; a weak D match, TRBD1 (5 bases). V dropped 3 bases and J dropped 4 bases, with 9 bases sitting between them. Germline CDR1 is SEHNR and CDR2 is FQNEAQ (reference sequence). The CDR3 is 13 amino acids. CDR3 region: CASSFQGFTEAFF. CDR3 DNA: TGTGCCAGCAGCTTCCAGGGTTTCACTGAAGCTTTCTTT.

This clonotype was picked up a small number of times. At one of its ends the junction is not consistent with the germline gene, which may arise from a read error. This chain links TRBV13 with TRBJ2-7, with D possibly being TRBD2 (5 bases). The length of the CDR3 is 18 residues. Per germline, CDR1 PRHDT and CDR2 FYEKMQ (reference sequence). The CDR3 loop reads CTSSLKGGPTWISYEQYF. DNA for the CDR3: TGTACCAGCAGCTTAAAAGGAGGTCCGACATGGATCTCCTACGAGCAGTACTTC.

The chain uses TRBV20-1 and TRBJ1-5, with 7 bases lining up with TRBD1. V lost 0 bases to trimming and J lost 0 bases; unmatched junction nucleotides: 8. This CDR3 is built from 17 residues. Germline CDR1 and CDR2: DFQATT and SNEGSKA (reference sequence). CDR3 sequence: CSARDRDSDYSNQPQHF. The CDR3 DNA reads TGCAGTGCTAGAGATCGGGACAGCGACTATAGCAATCAGCCCCAGCATTTT.

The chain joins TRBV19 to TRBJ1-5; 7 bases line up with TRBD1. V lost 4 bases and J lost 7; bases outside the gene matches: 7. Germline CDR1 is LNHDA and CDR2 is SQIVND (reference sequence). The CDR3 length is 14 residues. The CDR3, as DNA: TGTGCCAGTAGTACGGACAGGTTGGGCCAGCCCCAGCATTTT. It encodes CASSTDRLGQPQHF.

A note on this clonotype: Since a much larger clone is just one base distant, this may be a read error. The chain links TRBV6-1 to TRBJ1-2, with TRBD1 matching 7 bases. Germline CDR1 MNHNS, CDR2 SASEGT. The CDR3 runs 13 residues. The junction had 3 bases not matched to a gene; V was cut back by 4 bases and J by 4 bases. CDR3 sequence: CASSGWTGYGYTF. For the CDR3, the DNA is TGTGCCAGCAGTGGTTGGACAGGCTATGGCTACACCTTC.

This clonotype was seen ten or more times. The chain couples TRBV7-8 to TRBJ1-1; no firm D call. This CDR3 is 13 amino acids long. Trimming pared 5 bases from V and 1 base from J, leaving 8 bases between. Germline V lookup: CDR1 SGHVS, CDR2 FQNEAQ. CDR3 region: CASSPRGNTEAFF. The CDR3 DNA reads TGTGCCAGCAGCCCCCGAGGGAACACTGAAGCTTTCTTT.

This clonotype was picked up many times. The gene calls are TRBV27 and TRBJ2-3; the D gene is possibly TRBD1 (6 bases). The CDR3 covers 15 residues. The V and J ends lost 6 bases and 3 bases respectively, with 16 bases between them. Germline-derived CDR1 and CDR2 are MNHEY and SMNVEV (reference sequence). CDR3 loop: CASSARGTGTDTQYF. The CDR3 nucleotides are TGTGCCAGCAGCGCCAGGGGCACGGGAACAGATACGCAGTATTTT.

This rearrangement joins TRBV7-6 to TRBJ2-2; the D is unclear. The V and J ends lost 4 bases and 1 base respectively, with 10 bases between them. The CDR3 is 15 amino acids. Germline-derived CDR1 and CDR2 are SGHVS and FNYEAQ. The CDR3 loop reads CASSYMTVNTGELFF. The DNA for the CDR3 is TGTGCCAGCAGCTACATGACGGTGAACACCGGGGAGCTGTTTTTT.

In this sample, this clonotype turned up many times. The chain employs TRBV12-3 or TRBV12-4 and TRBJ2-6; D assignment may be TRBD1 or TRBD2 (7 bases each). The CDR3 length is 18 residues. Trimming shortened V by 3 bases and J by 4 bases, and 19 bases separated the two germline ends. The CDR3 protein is CASSFSGEGASGANVLTF. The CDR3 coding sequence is TGTGCCAGCAGTTTTTCCGGGGAGGGGGCTTCAGGGGCCAACGTCCTGACTTTC.

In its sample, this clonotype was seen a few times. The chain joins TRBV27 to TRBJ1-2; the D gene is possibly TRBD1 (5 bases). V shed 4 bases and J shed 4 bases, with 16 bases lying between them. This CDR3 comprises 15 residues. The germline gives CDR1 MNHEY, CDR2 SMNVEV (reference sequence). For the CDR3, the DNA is TGTGCCAGCAGTTCATACAGGAGGCTATTCTATGGCTACACCTTC. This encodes CASSSYRRLFYGYTF.

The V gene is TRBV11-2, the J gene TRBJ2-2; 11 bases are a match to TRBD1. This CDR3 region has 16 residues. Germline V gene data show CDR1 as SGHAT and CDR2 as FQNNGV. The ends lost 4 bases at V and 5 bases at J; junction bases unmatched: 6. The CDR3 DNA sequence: TGTGCCAGCAGCTCCCGGACAGGGGGCTTGACCGGGGAGCTGTTTTTT. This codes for CASSSRTGGLTGELFF. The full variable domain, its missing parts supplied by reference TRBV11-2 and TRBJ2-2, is EAGVAQSPRYKIIEKRQSVAFWCNPISGHATLYWYQQILGQGPKLLIQFQNNGVVDDSQLPKDRFSAERLKGVDSTLKIQPAKLEDSAVYLCASSSRTGGLTGELFFGEGSRLTVL.

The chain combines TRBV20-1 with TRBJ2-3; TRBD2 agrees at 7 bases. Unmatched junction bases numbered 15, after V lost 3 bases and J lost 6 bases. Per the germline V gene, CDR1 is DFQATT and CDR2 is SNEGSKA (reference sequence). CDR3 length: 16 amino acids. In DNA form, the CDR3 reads TGCAGTGCTAGTGCACCCCAAGGGAGGGGAGGGGATACGCAGTATTTT. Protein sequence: CSASAPQGRGGDTQYF.

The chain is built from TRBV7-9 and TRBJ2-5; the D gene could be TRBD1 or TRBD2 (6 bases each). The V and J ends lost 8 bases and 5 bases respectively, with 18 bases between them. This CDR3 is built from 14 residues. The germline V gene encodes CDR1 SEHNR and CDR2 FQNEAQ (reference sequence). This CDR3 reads CASRGGGGGETQYF. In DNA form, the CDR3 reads TGTGCCAGCCGAGGAGGGGGAGGAGGCGAGACCCAGTACTTC.

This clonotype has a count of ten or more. The CDR3 protein is CASSQGSGEQYF. CDR3 DNA: TGCGCCAGCAGCCAAGGTTCTGGCGAGCAGTACTTC. The rearrangement uses TRBV4-1 and TRBJ2-7; D gene unclear. The CDR3 loop spans 12 amino acids. Looked up from germline, CDR1 is MGHRA and CDR2 is YSYEKL. V lost 1 base to trimming and J lost 6 bases, with 7 bases between them.

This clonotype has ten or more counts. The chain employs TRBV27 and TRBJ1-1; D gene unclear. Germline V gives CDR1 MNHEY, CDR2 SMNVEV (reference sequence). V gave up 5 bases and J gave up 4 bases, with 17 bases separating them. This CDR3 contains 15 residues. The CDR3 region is CASSRRPSVGTEAFF. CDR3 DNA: TGTGCCAGCAGTCGCCGACCCTCTGTGGGCACTGAAGCTTTCTTT.

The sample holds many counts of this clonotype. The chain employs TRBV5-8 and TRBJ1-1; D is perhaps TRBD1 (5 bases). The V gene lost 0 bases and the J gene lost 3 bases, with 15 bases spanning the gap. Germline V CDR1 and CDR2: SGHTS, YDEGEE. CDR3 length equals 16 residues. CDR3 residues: CASSLGNPDSDTEAFF. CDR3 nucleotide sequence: TGTGCCAGCAGCTTGGGAAACCCCGACAGTGACACTGAAGCTTTCTTT.

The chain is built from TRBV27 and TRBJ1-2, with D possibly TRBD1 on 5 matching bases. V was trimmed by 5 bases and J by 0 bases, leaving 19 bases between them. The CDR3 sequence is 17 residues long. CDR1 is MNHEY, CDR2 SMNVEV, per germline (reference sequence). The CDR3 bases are TGTGCCAGCAGTCCCTTCGCCAGACAGAGAGCTAACTATGGCTACACCTTC. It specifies CASSPFARQRANYGYTF.